The 30 T cell receptor beta chains presented below share a single source sample, sequenced in a study of T cells after yellow fever vaccination (dated 2019 in TCRdb). Receptors were amplified or captured by 5' RACE. Instrument used: Illumina HiSeq 2500. In TCRdb, the public reads were trimmed at Q25 with fastp and aligned with MiXCR, with productive beta chains retained. Each entry is one CDR3 protein sequence, shown with its most common DNA and genes. The sample records some 560,000 distinct CDR3 sequences, roughly a fifth of which are singletons. In total, the top ten clones hold more than 13% of the sample. According to the study, the label for this sample's treatment or condition signals: live attenuated yellow fever vaccine strain. The starting material was PBMCs, obtained 15 days after the yellow fever booster vaccination. The receptors come from a man aged 25 to 40 who received the YFV17D yellow fever vaccine.

The CDR3 is CASSPGTSGRRPDTQYF. The CDR3 DNA follows: TGTGCCAGCTCACCCGGGACTAGCGGGAGAAGGCCAGATACGCAGTATTTT. This chain uses TRBV18 with TRBJ2-3; 14 nucleotides match TRBD2. Trimming at V came to 3 bases and at J to 4 bases, leaving 6 bases not matched to a gene. This CDR3 contains 17 residues. The germline V gene has CDR1 KGHSH and CDR2 LQKENI.

This clonotype was picked up a small number of times. The V and J genes are TRBV29-1 and TRBJ2-7; D could derive from TRBD1 or TRBD2 (5 bases each). Germline lookup yields CDR1 SQVTM and CDR2 ANQGSEA. The CDR3 spans 12 residues. Trimming removed 6 bases from V and 5 bases from J, with 14 bases in between. In nucleotides, the CDR3 is TGCAGCGTCCGCCGGGACCTAAACGAGCAGTACTTC. Translated, it gives CSVRRDLNEQYF.

This clonotype was counted only a few times. The chain is built from TRBV25-1 and TRBJ2-1; D gene uncertain. The germline V gene has CDR1 MGHDK and CDR2 SYGVNS. This CDR3 spans 13 amino acids. V dropped 4 bases and J dropped 6 bases, with 10 bases sitting between them. The CDR3, as DNA: TGTGCCAGCAGTGCGGCCAGGCCCAATGAGCAGTTCTTC. Its protein is CASSAARPNEQFF.

The table lists this clonotype with a few counts. The CDR3 loop reads CASSLIPSEQYF. The DNA of the CDR3 is TGTGCCAGCAGTTTAATACCCTCAGAGCAGTACTTC. The J gene is TRBJ2-7, the V gene TRBV12-3 or TRBV12-4; D gene unclear. The CDR3 is 12 residues long. V was clipped by 2 bases and J by 7 bases, with 9 bases between them.

This clonotype was observed a handful of times. This chain's CDR3 is CSARDREPGELFF. CDR3 DNA sequence: TGCAGTGCTAGGGACAGGGAACCCGGGGAGCTGTTTTTT. The rearrangement uses TRBV20-1 and TRBJ2-2, with TRBD1 identical over 8 bases. CDR3 length: 13 residues. From germline, CDR1 is DFQATT and CDR2 SNEGSKA (reference sequence). V was pared by 3 bases and J by 6 bases, with 3 bases of the junction left unmatched.

The J gene is TRBJ2-1, the V gene TRBV7-8, with 10 nucleotides matching TRBD2. Germline CDR1 and CDR2: SGHVS and FQNEAQ. With 2 bases clipped from V and 5 bases from J, the junction kept 6 bases outside the gene matches. The CDR3 has 16 residues. The CDR3 loop is CASSLQLAGVDNEQFF. In DNA, the CDR3 is TGTGCCAGCAGCTTACAGCTAGCGGGAGTGGACAATGAGCAGTTCTTC.

This clonotype showed up many times. The chain employs TRBV5-1 and TRBJ2-6, with D unclear. The V gene's germline CDR1 is SGHRS and CDR2 YFSETQ. The CDR3 consists of 16 residues. V was cut by 2 bases and J by 1 base, with 10 bases left in between. Here the CDR3 DNA reads TGCGCCAGCAGCTTCCGACCTTCATCTGGGGCCAACGTCCTGACTTTC. Its translation is CASSFRPSSGANVLTF.

This clonotype was counted a few times. The chain is built from TRBV7-2 and TRBJ2-2; 8 bases line up with TRBD2. Trimming at V came to 5 bases and at J to 0 bases, leaving 2 bases not matched to a gene. The CDR3 is 15 residues long. Germline V CDR1 and CDR2: SGHTA, FQGNSA. CDR3 protein: CASSRGLANTGELFF. In nucleotides, the CDR3 is TGTGCCAGCAGCCGGGGACTAGCGAACACCGGGGAGCTGTTTTTT. Supplemented by reference TRBV7-2 and TRBJ2-2, the full variable domain reads GAGVSQSPSNKVTEKGKDVELRCDPISGHTALYWYRQSLGQGLEFLIYFQGNSAPDKSGLPSDRFSAERTGGSVSTLTIQRTQQEDSAVYLCASSRGLANTGELFFGEGSRLTVL.

This clonotype has more than one count but fewer than ten. V usage is TRBV5-1 and J usage is TRBJ2-1, with unresolved D. V was clipped by 4 bases and J by 1 base, with 12 bases between them. This CDR3 has 15 amino acids. The V gene's germline CDR1 is SGHRS and CDR2 YFSETQ. The CDR3 nucleotides read TGCGCCAGCAGCCCGCAACAAGAATCCTACAATGAGCAGTTCTTC. Protein sequence: CASSPQQESYNEQFF. Filled out from reference TRBV5-1 and TRBJ2-1, the complete variable domain reads KAGVTQTPRYLIKTRGQQVTLSCSPISGHRSVSWYQQTPGQGLQFLFEYFSETQRNKGNFPGRFSGRQFSNSRSEMNVSTLELGDSALYLCASSPQQESYNEQFFGPGTRLTVL.

This clonotype was seen many times. The chain carries TRBV7-2 and TRBJ2-1; no definite D call. The CDR3 has 13 residues. CDR1 and CDR2 (germline): SGHTA, FQGNSA. V was pared by 5 bases and J by 5 bases, with 10 bases between. The CDR3 sequence: CASSLALNNEQFF. The CDR3 coding sequence is TGTGCCAGCAGCCTGGCTCTGAACAATGAGCAGTTCTTC.

The rearrangement links TRBV25-1 to TRBJ2-1; TRBD2 agrees at 8 bases. CDR3 length equals 16 residues. Germline lookup yields CDR1 MGHDK and CDR2 SYGVNS. The junction had 13 bases not matched to a gene; V was cut back by 0 bases and J by 12 bases. The CDR3, as DNA: TGTGCCAGCAGTGAATACGGGACTAGTTTGGGAAGTGTGCAGTTCTTC. It is translated as CASSEYGTSLGSVQFF.

Ten or more counts support this clonotype. The V gene is TRBV7-2, the J gene TRBJ1-2, with 7 bases that match TRBD1. This CDR3 region has 15 residues. Germline CDR1 and CDR2: SGHTA and FQGNSA. The V and J ends lost 0 bases and 2 bases, in that order; junction bases with no gene match: 3. CDR3: CASSLAQGQNYGYTF. In DNA form, the CDR3 reads TGTGCCAGCAGCTTAGCCCAGGGACAGAACTATGGCTACACCTTC.

This sequence joins TRBV7-8 and TRBJ1-1; no clear D gene. CDR1 is SGHVS and CDR2 is FQNEAQ in the germline V gene. Between the trimmed V and J ends, which lost 1 base and 3 bases, there was a span of 12 bases. CDR3 size: 15 residues. The DNA for the CDR3 is TGTGCCAGCAGCTTAGGCGGATTGGATTACACTGAAGCTTTCTTT. Translating it yields CASSLGGLDYTEAFF.

V gene TRBV7-9 combines with J gene TRBJ2-4, with TRBD2 matching over 9 bases. This CDR3 region has 16 residues. Losses at the gene ends were 5 bases for V and 7 bases for J; bases not matched to a gene: 12. In germline, CDR1 is SEHNR, CDR2 FQNEAQ (reference sequence). CDR3: CASSRRGLAGPNIQYF. As DNA, the CDR3 is TGTGCCAGCAGCCGCCGGGGGCTAGCGGGGCCTAACATTCAGTACTTC.

This clonotype has a handful of counts. J is TRBJ2-6 and V is TRBV11-1; no definite D call. There are 19 residues in the CDR3. Germline V gives CDR1 SGHAT, CDR2 FQDESV (reference sequence). The V end lost 5 bases, the J end lost 1 base, and 21 bases lay between the germline ends. The CDR3, as DNA: TGTGCCAGCAGCCCGTTCCGAGGTTCGCTTCGGTCTGGGGCCAACGTCCTGACTTTC. As protein: CASSPFRGSLRSGANVLTF.

This clonotype has more than one count but fewer than ten. The chain couples TRBV20-1 to TRBJ1-1, with D unresolved. Trimming left V 7 bases short and J 4 bases short, with 10 bases between. Germline-derived CDR1 and CDR2 are DFQATT and SNEGSKA (reference sequence). The CDR3 totals 11 residues. The CDR3 DNA reads TGCAGTGGGACTCGCGGCACTGAAGCTTTCTTT. It specifies CSGTRGTEAFF.

This chain links TRBV6-5 with TRBJ2-7; 10 bases are a match to TRBD2. Germline V gene data show CDR1 as MNHEY and CDR2 as SVGAGI. This CDR3 spans 16 amino acids. Trimming at V came to 0 bases and at J to 1 base, leaving 3 bases not matched to a gene. The CDR3 spells CASSYSEAGGSYEQYF. In DNA form, the CDR3 reads TGTGCCAGCAGTTACTCGGAAGCGGGAGGGTCCTACGAGCAGTACTTC.

Only a few counts were recorded for this clonotype. The rearrangement uses TRBV20-1 and TRBJ2-1; D uncertain. V dropped 1 base and J dropped 6 bases, with 10 bases sitting between them. Germline values: CDR1 DFQATT, CDR2 SNEGSKA (reference sequence). The CDR3 is 13 amino acids. The CDR3 DNA reads as TGCAGTGCTAGAGTCTTAGGTCTCAATGAGCAGTTCTTC. Protein product: CSARVLGLNEQFF.

The chain combines TRBV29-1 with TRBJ2-5; D not resolved. In germline, CDR1 is SQVTM, CDR2 ANQGSEA. This CDR3 contains 9 residues. V lost 8 bases, J lost 5 bases, and 6 bases lay in between. The CDR3 coding sequence is TGCAGCACTGGGGAGACCCAGTACTTC. It yields the protein CSTGETQYF.

This clonotype was seen a few times. J is TRBJ2-1 and V is TRBV7-2, with 7 bases that match TRBD2. The CDR3 length is 17 residues. V was pared by 0 bases and J by 4 bases, with 9 bases of the junction left unmatched. Germline V gene sequence: CDR1 SGHTA, CDR2 FQGNSA. The CDR3 loop is CASSLASVVGLYNEQFF. The DNA of the CDR3 is TGTGCCAGCAGCTTAGCGTCAGTTGTGGGACTATACAATGAGCAGTTCTTC.

The chain combines TRBV29-1 with TRBJ2-4; D is perhaps TRBD1 (6 bases). CDR1 and CDR2 from the germline V gene are SQVTM and ANQGSEA. The CDR3 contains 15 residues. V dropped 4 bases and J dropped 8 bases, with 21 bases sitting between them. CDR3 sequence reads: CSVAQGWDRLDIQYF. The CDR3 nucleotides read TGCAGCGTTGCTCAGGGGTGGGATCGACTGGACATTCAGTACTTC.

This chain connects TRBV4-2 to TRBJ2-3; D is ambiguous. The germline gives CDR1 LGHNA, CDR2 YNFKEQ. The V gene lost 4 bases and the J gene lost 0 bases, with 11 bases spanning the gap. The CDR3 is 15 residues long. The CDR3 DNA reads as TGTGCCAGCAGCCGAACCCAAGGGAGCACAGATACGCAGTATTTT. Its protein is CASSRTQGSTDTQYF.

This clonotype was detected many times. This chain links TRBV7-6 with TRBJ2-1; no clear D. The V end lost 4 bases, the J end lost 10 bases, and 11 bases lay between the germline ends. Germline V gives CDR1 SGHVS, CDR2 FNYEAQ. This CDR3 comprises 12 residues. For the CDR3, the DNA is TGTGCCAGCAGCTCTATCGGGCAAGAGCAGTTCTTC. Its translation is CASSSIGQEQFF. The entire variable domain, with the rest obtained from reference TRBV7-6 and TRBJ2-1, is as follows: GAGVSQSPRYKVTKRGQDVALRCDPISGHVSLYWYRQALGQGPEFLTYFNYEAQQDKSGLPNDRFSAERPEGSISTLTIQRTEQRDSAMYRCASSSIGQEQFFGPGTRLTVL.

The chain has TRBV4-2 and TRBJ2-3; the D gene could be TRBD1 or TRBD2 (6 bases each). The CDR3 is 19 amino acids. The ends were cut back, 4 bases at V and 3 bases at J, with 26 bases in the middle. Germline CDR1 LGHNA, CDR2 YNFKEQ. The CDR3 protein is CASSPLGGTVEGGTDTQYF. CDR3 DNA sequence: TGTGCCAGCAGCCCCCTAGGGGGGACGGTAGAAGGGGGAACAGATACGCAGTATTTT.

The chain employs TRBV20-1 and TRBJ2-7; D unresolved. The CDR3 covers 10 residues. Deletions cut 6 bases from V and 3 bases from J, with 6 bases between. Germline V CDR1 and CDR2: DFQATT, SNEGSKA (reference sequence). CDR3 sequence: CSAYGYEQYF. The CDR3, as DNA: TGCAGTGCCTACGGCTACGAGCAGTACTTC.

The table lists this clonotype with many counts. V is TRBV6-1 and J is TRBJ2-1; perhaps D is TRBD1 or TRBD2 (5 bases each). V lost 6 bases, J lost 0 bases, and 9 bases lay in between. From germline, CDR1 is MNHNS and CDR2 SASEGT. This CDR3 region has 14 residues. The CDR3 bases are TGTGCCAGCAGGGGGGAGAACTCCTACAATGAGCAGTTCTTC. This codes for CASRGENSYNEQFF.

The chain links TRBV21-1 to TRBJ2-7; the table calls TRBD1, which could not be checked here. TRBV21-1 is noted as a pseudogene. The CDR3 contains 13 residues. The CDR3 loop reads CASGAATEDEQYF. DNA of the CDR3: TGTGCCAGCGGGGCGGCCACGGAGGACGAGCAGTACTTC.

V usage is TRBV20-1 and J usage is TRBJ2-5; D remains unclear. The CDR3 runs 12 residues. Trimming removed 7 bases at V and 5 bases at J, with 14 bases between. In germline, CDR1 is DFQATT, CDR2 SNEGSKA (reference sequence). In DNA form, the CDR3 reads TGCAGTGTTCTATTCATCGGGGAGACCCAGTACTTC. Translating gives CSVLFIGETQYF.

This clonotype was observed a handful of times. The chain couples TRBV28 to TRBJ2-1; D unresolved. The CDR3 is 14 amino acids. Between the trimmed V and J ends, which lost 6 bases and 8 bases, there was a span of 17 bases. Germline CDR1 reads MDHEN; CDR2 reads SYDVKM. The CDR3 nucleotides are TGTGCCAGCAGCTCCGGTTACAACGGCGATGAGCAGTTCTTC. This gives the protein CASSSGYNGDEQFF. Looking up the rest from reference TRBV28 and TRBJ2-1 gives the full variable domain: DVKVTQSSRYLVKRTGEKVFLECVQDMDHENMFWYRQDPGLGLRLIYFSYDVKMKEKGDIPEGYSVSREKKERFSLILESASTNQTSMYLCASSSGYNGDEQFFGPGTRLTVL.

There are a few counts of this clonotype. The chain has TRBV6-5 and TRBJ2-6; D gene uncertain. This CDR3 contains 16 residues. In germline, CDR1 is MNHEY, CDR2 SVGAGI. Trimming removed 1 base at V and 3 bases at J, with 10 bases between. The chain's CDR3 is CASSYFGVVGANVLTF. CDR3 in DNA: TGTGCCAGCAGTTACTTTGGGGTAGTTGGGGCCAACGTCCTGACTTTC.